Listed below are T cell receptor beta chains from one sample, sequenced in a study of T cell responses to AZD1222 COVID-19 vaccine. Assay: immunoSEQ multiplex PCR; the TCRdb copy retains only in-frame clones and omits some. The sample contains about 140,000 clones, 80% to 95% of which appear only once. Source: peripheral blood, taken 28 days after the second AZD1222 dose. The receptors shown here come from an adult who received the AZD1222 COVID-19 vaccine. The CDR3 runs from the conserved cysteine through the conserved F or W. The D gene is left open where the match is weak. Only part of the rows carry a size: once, few, many, or a class if the clone is expanded.

v_gene	abundance	j_gene	d_gene	CDR3nt	CDR3aa
TRBV10-2	few	TRBJ2-3	-	TGCGCCAGCAGACAGCTCAGGCGGACAGATACGCAGTATTTT	CASRQLRRTDTQYF
TRBV19	-	TRBJ2-3	-	TGTGCCAGTAGGGAAAGAACCCGCACAGATACGCAGTATTTT	CASRERTRTDTQYF
TRBV12-3/TRBV12-4	-	TRBJ1-2	TRBD1	TGTGCCAGCAGCCGCGACAGGGCCGATGGCTACACCTTC	CASSRDRADGYTF
TRBV5-1	once	TRBJ1-1	-	TGCGCCAGCAGCCGGAGGACAGCCTCCTGGAACACTGAAGCTTTCTTT	CASSRRTASWNTEAFF
TRBV28	-	TRBJ2-3	-	TGTGCCAGCTCGGGGGCCTTAGGCCGGCGATCAGATACGCAGTATTTT	CASSGALGRRSDTQYF
TRBV30	-	TRBJ1-2	-	TGTGCCTGGAGTGTAACGGGGGGAGTTGGCTACACCTTC	CAWSVTGGVGYTF
TRBV6-2/TRBV6-3	-	TRBJ1-3	TRBD1	TGTGCCAGCAGCGGACAGGGATCTGGAAACACCATATATTTT	CASSGQGSGNTIYF
TRBV5-6	-	TRBJ2-2	TRBD1	TGTGCCAGCATTGGGACAGCGAACACCGGGGAGCTGTTTTTT	CASIGTANTGELFF
TRBV7-9	-	TRBJ2-1	-	TGTGCCAGCAGCTCCCCGTCACGTGGGACCAGGGACAATGAGCAGTTCTTC	CASSSPSRGTRDNEQFF
TRBV5-1	-	TRBJ2-7	-	TGCGCCAGCAGCTTGGGCTACGAGCAGTACTTC	CASSLGYEQYF
TRBV2	-	TRBJ2-7	-	TGTGCCAGCAGTGGAAGCGGAGCCTACGAGCAGTACTTC	CASSGSGAYEQYF
TRBV28	once	TRBJ1-2	TRBD1	TGTGCCAGCAGTTCCGGACAGGGTACCAGTTACACCTTC	CASSSGQGTSYTF
TRBV6-5	-	TRBJ2-5	TRBD2	TGTGCCAGCAGCCCGAGCGGGAGGGCTCAAGAGACCCAGTACTTC	CASSPSGRAQETQYF
TRBV6-5	-	TRBJ1-5	-	TGTGCCAGCAGTTCCGCGACAGGTAGCAATCAGCCCCAGCATTTT	CASSSATGSNQPQHF
TRBV5-1	-	TRBJ1-2	-	TGCGCCAGCACCCCCGAGTTGGGAGGCTCCAACTATGGCTACACCTTC	CASTPELGGSNYGYTF
TRBV6-6	-	TRBJ1-1	-	TGTGCCAGCAGTTACTCAAAGAGGGTGAACACTGAAGCTTTCTTT	CASSYSKRVNTEAFF
TRBV29-1	-	TRBJ1-2	TRBD1	TGCAGCTTCGGGGACAGGGATGGCTACACCTTC	CSFGDRDGYTF
TRBV11-3	-	TRBJ2-2	-	TGTGCCAGCAGACGGGACATTAACACCGGGGAGCTGTTTTTT	CASRRDINTGELFF
TRBV15	-	TRBJ2-5	-	TGTGCCACCTCCCCGGGTCCTCAAGAGACCCAGTACTTC	CATSPGPQETQYF
TRBV27	-	TRBJ2-1	-	TGTGCCAGCAGTTTCTTAGCGGAGCATTACAATGAGCAGTTCTTC	CASSFLAEHYNEQFF
TRBV4-1	-	TRBJ1-5	TRBD1	TGCGCCAGCAGGAGTAGCCCCGACAGGGGGGAAGGAAGCAATCAGCCCCAGCATTTT	CASRSSPDRGEGSNQPQHF
TRBV7-2	-	TRBJ1-3	-	TGTGCCAGCAGCTTGTCGGGCTCTGGAAACACCATATATTTT	CASSLSGSGNTIYF
TRBV3-1/TRBV3-2	-	TRBJ1-1	-	TGTGCCAGCAGTCGGACCGGGAACACTGAAGCTTTCTTT	CASSRTGNTEAFF
TRBV7-2	-	TRBJ2-1	TRBD2	TGTGCCAGCAGCCCTGGGACTAGCGGGAGAGTCGATGAGCAGTTCTTC	CASSPGTSGRVDEQFF
TRBV19	-	TRBJ2-2	-	TGTGCCAGTAGTATAGTGCCAACTAGCGGGGAGCTGTTTTTT	CASSIVPTSGELFF
TRBV2	-	TRBJ2-2	TRBD2	TGTGCCAGCAGTATTACTAGCGGTGGGAACACCGGGGAGCTGTTTTTT	CASSITSGGNTGELFF
TRBV5-4	-	TRBJ1-6	-	TGTGCCAGCAGCTCGGGGGTTCGGGGAGGCTCCTATAATTCACCCCTCCACTTT	CASSSGVRGGSYNSPLHF
TRBV28	-	TRBJ2-7	-	TGTGCCAGCAGTTCGGGGGCTCTCGAGCAGTACTTC	CASSSGALEQYF
TRBV5-1	-	TRBJ1-1	-	TGCGCCAGCAGCCAAAGACAGGCTGGTGACACTGAAGCTTTCTTT	CASSQRQAGDTEAFF
TRBV30	-	TRBJ1-6	-	TGTGCCTGGACTAGGAGGAATTCACCCCTCCACTTT	CAWTRRNSPLHF
TRBV9	-	TRBJ1-1	-	TGTGCCAGCAGCGTAGGGATAGGCACGAACACTGAAGCTTTCTTT	CASSVGIGTNTEAFF